This T cell receptor (beta chain) was identified in a study of cytomegalovirus exposure and HLA in healthy donors. Findings of the study overall: Cytomegalovirus-associated TCR beta chains were listed, numbering some 170. In a later analysis, compared with equally common non-associated chains, HLA-associated beta chains were more expanded.

Germline CDR1 is SGHDN and CDR2 is FVKESK. This CDR3 has 13 amino acids. The V segment lost 5 bases and the J segment 3 bases; nucleotides outside the gene matches: 1. The PCR was carried out with 60 Vbeta primers and 13 Jbeta primers. Only in-frame clones appear in the TCRdb table, and some are missing; sequencing was by immunoSEQ multiplex PCR. The sample has about 140,000 clones, approximately 10% seen once; the top ten hold roughly 7.2%. In regard to this clone: Its matching antigen is unknown.

The receptor comes from a woman aged 40 to 50 in good health and CMV-seropositive. The rearrangement joins TRBV14 to TRBJ2-1; 7 nucleotides agree with TRBD2. Source material: PBMCs. The chain's CDR3 is CASSTGGYNEQFF. In DNA, the CDR3 is TGTGCCAGCAGCACGGGGGGCTACAATGAGCAGTTCTTC.